The rows below give T cell receptor beta chains drawn from one sample of a study of cytomegalovirus exposure and HLA in healthy donors. The method was immunoSEQ multiplex PCR; TCRdb's version includes in-frame clones alone and lacks a portion of them. The table lists 150,000 or so clones. The sample consisted of PBMCs. These receptors were obtained from a woman aged 45-59 years in good health and CMV-seronegative. Each CDR3 is given with its conserved first and last residue. Fields, in order: J gene, D gene, V gene, CDR3 DNA, CDR3 protein. D genes are given only for firm matches.

J gene: TRBJ1-1
D gene: TRBD1
V gene: TRBV5-1
CDR3 DNA: TGCGCCAGCAGTGTGACAGGGAAGACTGAAGCTTTCTTT
CDR3 protein: CASSVTGKTEAFF

J gene: TRBJ1-5
D gene: .
V gene: TRBV4-3
CDR3 DNA: TGCGCCAGCAGCCAATGGAGCGGTCAGCCCCAGCATTTT
CDR3 protein: CASSQWSGQPQHF

J gene: TRBJ1-5
D gene: .
V gene: TRBV29-1
CDR3 DNA: TGCAGCGCAGGGTCTCCTCCCAATCAGCCCCAGCATTTT
CDR3 protein: CSAGSPPNQPQHF

J gene: TRBJ2-3
D gene: TRBD2
V gene: TRBV6-4
CDR3 DNA: TGTGCCAGCAGTGACTGGGGGGGAGCGGGAGGGCCCACAGATACGCAGTATTTT
CDR3 protein: CASSDWGGAGGPTDTQYF

J gene: TRBJ1-6
D gene: .
V gene: TRBV2
CDR3 DNA: TGTGCCAGCAGTGGGGAGGTCGATTCACCCCTCCACTTT
CDR3 protein: CASSGEVDSPLHF

J gene: TRBJ1-1
D gene: TRBD1
V gene: TRBV5-1
CDR3 DNA: TGCGCCAGCAGCTCCGGACAGGGGGGTGCGCGGAATACTGAAGCTTTCTTT
CDR3 protein: CASSSGQGGARNTEAFF

J gene: TRBJ1-4
D gene: .
V gene: TRBV2
CDR3 DNA: TGTGCCAGCAGTGAGAACAGGGCCCTGTTTTTT
CDR3 protein: CASSENRALFF

J gene: TRBJ2-7
D gene: TRBD2
V gene: TRBV27
CDR3 DNA: TGTGCCAGCAGTTTTAAACCGGTCTCAGAAGGACTAGCGGGAGTAGGTGAGCAGTACTTC
CDR3 protein: CASSFKPVSEGLAGVGEQYF

J gene: TRBJ2-6
D gene: TRBD1
V gene: TRBV4-1
CDR3 DNA: TGCGCCAGCAGCCATGCCGGGACAGGGTCCGGGGCCAACGTCCTGACTTTC
CDR3 protein: CASSHAGTGSGANVLTF

J gene: TRBJ2-3
D gene: .
V gene: TRBV4-1
CDR3 DNA: TGCGCCAGCAGCCGAATAGCTTACACAGATACGCAGTATTTT
CDR3 protein: CASSRIAYTDTQYF

J gene: TRBJ2-7
D gene: .
V gene: TRBV4-1
CDR3 DNA: TGCGCCAGCAGCCAAGAGGGCGTGCTGGACGAGCAGTACTTC
CDR3 protein: CASSQEGVLDEQYF